The 7 T cell receptor beta chains reported below all come from one sample, sequenced in a study of human T cells and chemical hapten exposure. TCRdb ran MiXCR on the RACE reads and lists one entry per CDR3 protein. The sample yields about 97,000 distinct CDR3 sequences, roughly a quarter seen once. Stated time point: patch test 3, about 24 weeks after DPC sensitization. Documented treatment: therapeutic diphenylcyclopropenone sensitization with weekly scalp DPC. Specimen: whole blood, collected in connection with sensitization to the hapten diphenylcyclopropenone (DPC). Receptors were obtained from a man aged 35 to 55 with alopecia areata. Some clones in this sample may be carry-over from other donors' samples.

This clonotype came up a few times. The V call is TRBV5-1, the J call TRBJ2-5; D possibly matches TRBD1 or TRBD2 (5 bases each). With 0 bases removed from V and 5 bases from J, the gap between germline ends came to 14 bases. CDR3 length equals 15 residues. CDR1 SGHRS and CDR2 YFSETQ come from the germline V gene. The CDR3 nucleotides are TGCGCCAGCAGCTTGGGAGGGGCCCCCCGGGAGACCCAGTACTTC. This gives the protein CASSLGGAPRETQYF.

This rearrangement joins TRBV24-1 to TRBJ1-2, with D maybe TRBD1 (5 bases). V dropped 4 bases and J dropped 2 bases, with 7 bases sitting between them. CDR1 is KGHDR, CDR2 SFDVKD, per germline. This CDR3 is built from 13 residues. Here the CDR3 DNA reads TGTGCCACCAGTGAGGGGGGGAACTATGGCTACACCTTC. Translated, it gives CATSEGGNYGYTF.

The rearrangement links TRBV20-1 to TRBJ2-2; D might be TRBD2 (6 bases). The CDR3 consists of 15 residues. Looked up from germline, CDR1 is DFQATT and CDR2 is SNEGSKA (reference sequence). V lost 5 bases to trimming and J lost 6 bases, with 19 bases between them. The CDR3 loop is CSALASVPKAGELFF. CDR3 sequence (DNA): TGCAGTGCTCTCGCTAGCGTCCCTAAGGCCGGGGAGCTGTTTTTT.

The J gene is TRBJ1-1, the V gene TRBV5-1, with unresolved D. This CDR3 is built from 15 residues. V was shortened by 0 bases and J by 1 base, with 10 bases between the two germline ends. Per germline, CDR1 SGHRS and CDR2 YFSETQ. CDR3 protein: CASSLGAARNTEAFF. As DNA, the CDR3 is TGCGCCAGCAGCTTGGGGGCAGCAAGGAACACTGAAGCTTTCTTT.

This clonotype was counted once. V gene TRBV4-2 combines with J gene TRBJ2-7, with TRBD2 matching 9 bases. Germline V gives CDR1 LGHNA, CDR2 YNFKEQ. CDR3 length equals 18 residues. The J segment lost 4 bases and the V segment lost 4 bases, leaving 17 bases of the junction unmatched. The CDR3 protein is CASSPLMVAGAGGYEQYF. Here the CDR3 DNA reads TGTGCCAGCAGCCCCCTAATGGTAGCGGGAGCTGGAGGGTACGAGCAGTACTTC.

This clonotype occurred a few times. V usage is TRBV6-5 and J usage is TRBJ1-1; 8 positions agree with TRBD1. The CDR3 covers 15 residues. The J segment lost 3 bases and the V segment lost 0 bases, leaving 3 bases of the junction unmatched. Germline lookup yields CDR1 MNHEY and CDR2 SVGAGI. CDR3 in amino acids: CASSYSRQGYTEAFF. CDR3 sequence (DNA): TGTGCCAGCAGTTACTCAAGACAGGGGTACACTGAAGCTTTCTTT.

This clonotype was seen a handful of times. The CDR3 loop reads CASTNRDLRNLKETQYF. In nucleotides, the CDR3 is TGTGCCAGCACTAACCGGGACCTACGGAATCTAAAAGAGACCCAGTACTTC. This chain uses TRBV2 with TRBJ2-5; tentatively, D is TRBD1 or TRBD2 (5 bases each). The CDR3 contains 17 residues. The germline V gene encodes CDR1 SNHLY and CDR2 FYNNEI. Trimming pared 7 bases from V and 3 bases from J, leaving 24 bases between.